These T cell receptor beta chains were read from a single sample in a study of OX40 agonist ivuxolimab in advanced cancers. Profiled with immunoSEQ multiplex PCR; TCRdb holds only in-frame clones, not every one. In the table there are some 76,000 clones, around four fifths of which are singletons. This material consisted of CD4+ or CD8+ T cells sorted from blood, taken in a trial of the OX40 agonist ivuxolimab. The receptors here all came from an adult with an advanced solid tumor such as melanoma, head and neck, liver or kidney cancer. CDR3s include the opening cysteine and the closing phenylalanine or tryptophan. The order of the fields is clone size, D gene, J gene, V gene, CDR3 DNA, CDR3 protein. A D gene is named only where the DNA matches it firmly. The size of a clone is reported for some rows only, either as once, few or many, or as a class for expanded clones.

once	TRBD2	TRBJ2-7	TRBV6-1	TGTGCCAGCAGTGTGCGGGAGGGGGTCTACGAGCAGTACTTC	CASSVREGVYEQYF
.	.	TRBJ1-6	TRBV19	TGTGCCAGTAGTTTGAAGGGACGGGGCGGTAATTCACCCCTCCACTTT	CASSLKGRGGNSPLHF
few	.	TRBJ1-2	TRBV28	TGTGCCAGCAGTTTATGGAACGCCGGGGACTTCTTC	CASSLWNAGDFF
.	.	TRBJ2-7	TRBV7-2	TGTGCCAGCAGCTTAGCGCAAAGGGTGATCTACGAGCAGTACTTC	CASSLAQRVIYEQYF
.	TRBD1	TRBJ2-5	TRBV5-1	TGCGCCAGCAGCCCCGGGACAGGGGATCAAGAGACCCAGTACTTC	CASSPGTGDQETQYF
few	TRBD2	TRBJ2-5	TRBV7-3	TGTGCCAGCAGCTCCCGGGGGGAACAAGAGACCCAGTACTTC	CASSSRGEQETQYF
.	TRBD1	TRBJ1-2	TRBV6-1	TGTGCCAGCAGTGAACGGACAGGGTATAACTATGGCTACACCTTC	CASSERTGYNYGYTF
.	.	TRBJ2-3	TRBV7-9	TGTGCCAGCAGCTCCGGGGACGGTAGCACAGATACGCAGTATTTT	CASSSGDGSTDTQYF
.	.	TRBJ1-1	TRBV21-1	TGTGCCAGCAGCAAAGCAAACAGGCGTAACACTGAAGCTTTCTTT	CASSKANRRNTEAFF
once	.	TRBJ2-5	TRBV7-3	TGTGCCAGCAGCTTGCTGGGAGAGGGAGAGACCCAGTACTTC	CASSLLGEGETQYF
.	TRBD2	TRBJ2-7	TRBV6-1	TGTGCCAGCAGGGAACGCCGGACTAGCGGGATCTACGAGCAGTACTTC	CASRERRTSGIYEQYF
.	.	TRBJ1-1	TRBV5-5	TGTGCCAGCAGGATACAAGGTATCACTGAAGCTTTCTTT	CASRIQGITEAFF
.	.	TRBJ2-2	TRBV5-4	TGTGCCAGCAGCCCACCCAGCCGAACCGGGGAGCTGTTTTTT	CASSPPSRTGELFF
.	.	TRBJ1-5	TRBV4-2	TGTGCCAGCAGCCGAGTTTATAGCAATCAGCCCCAGCATTTT	CASSRVYSNQPQHF
.	.	TRBJ2-7	TRBV29-1	TGCAGCGTTACCGATCCGGGGGAGCAGTACTTC	CSVTDPGEQYF
.	.	TRBJ2-7	TRBV27	TGTGCCAGCAGTTCCCTTGTATGGCCAGTGACCTACGAGCAGTACTTC	CASSSLVWPVTYEQYF
.	TRBD2	TRBJ2-1	TRBV6-4	TGTGCCAGCAGTGAGGGACTAGCGGGAGTGGGGGACAATGAGCAGTTCTTC	CASSEGLAGVGDNEQFF
.	TRBD1	TRBJ2-7	TRBV19	TGTGCCAGTAGTAAGGGGACAGCAATAACTTACGAGCAGTGCTTC	CASSKGTAITYEQCF
once	.	TRBJ1-2	TRBV4-2	TGTGCCAGCAGCCAAGAAGGAAAGGGACAATCGAACTATGGCTACACCTTC	CASSQEGKGQSNYGYTF
few	.	TRBJ1-2	TRBV7-9	TGTGCCAGCAGCTACGGAGGGGCCCAAGGCTACACCTTC	CASSYGGAQGYTF
.	.	TRBJ2-1	TRBV11-3	TGTGCCAGCAGCTCGGGCGGACCCAATGAGCAGTTCTTC	CASSSGGPNEQFF
.	.	TRBJ1-1	TRBV6-5	TGTGCCAGCAGTTACGGCGGGGGATTTGGCACTGAAGCTTTCTTT	CASSYGGGFGTEAFF
.	TRBD1	TRBJ2-1	TRBV2	TGTGCCAGCAGTACCTCGACAGGGGTCTACAATGAGCAGTTCTTC	CASSTSTGVYNEQFF
.	TRBD1	TRBJ2-7	TRBV27	TGTGCCAGCAGTCCCGACCGGGACAGGGACGAGCAGTACTTC	CASSPDRDRDEQYF
.	TRBD1	TRBJ2-1	TRBV5-5	TGTGCCAGCAGCTTGGAACAGGGGTACAATGAGCAGTTCTTC	CASSLEQGYNEQFF
.	TRBD1	TRBJ1-1	TRBV7-8	TGTGCCAGCAGCTTACTGGACAGGGGGGGAACTGAAGCTTTCTTT	CASSLLDRGGTEAFF
.	TRBD1	TRBJ1-1	TRBV6-5	TGTGCCAGCAGCTATGACAGGGGGAACACTGAAGCTTTCTTT	CASSYDRGNTEAFF
.	.	TRBJ2-1	TRBV28	TGTGCCAGCAGTCAACCGGGGTCAGGTCATGAGCAGTTCTTC	CASSQPGSGHEQFF
.	.	TRBJ1-1	TRBV9	TGTGCCAGCAGCGAAAGCATGAACACTGAAGCTTTCTTT	CASSESMNTEAFF
few	.	TRBJ2-7	TRBV7-8	TGTGCCAGCAGCTTTTTAGGGGGGGAGGGCTCCTACGAGCAGTACTTC	CASSFLGGEGSYEQYF
few	.	TRBJ1-2	TRBV29-1	TGCAGCGCGGCCTCCTCCTATGGCTACACCTTC	CSAASSYGYTF